This TCR beta chain came from a study of radiotherapy plus CTLA-4 blockade in lung cancer. Study-wide points: Radiotherapy plus ipilimumab was followed by expansion in blood of tumor-derived TCR clones.

This clone was seen only a few times. The antigen remains unidentified. Sequencing was performed with immunoSEQ multiplex PCR; in TCRdb, only in-frame clones are kept and a portion is missing. The data show more than 55,000 clones, with less than 80% seen just once and 16% held by the top ten. Germline values: CDR1 LGHNA, CDR2 YSLEER. V shed 0 bases and J 5 bases; nucleotides not matched to a gene: 6. This CDR3 contains 15 residues. This sequence joins TRBV4-3 and TRBJ2-5; TRBD1 aligns across 7 bases. The sequencing here drew on peripheral blood, taken from a patient treated with radiotherapy plus ipilimumab. The receptor was derived from a human donor with non-small cell lung cancer who had a complete response to radiotherapy plus ipilimumab. This CDR3 is CASSQEEGAWETQYF. The CDR3 DNA sequence: TGCGCCAGCAGCCAAGAAGAGGGGGCCTGGGAGACCCAGTACTTC.